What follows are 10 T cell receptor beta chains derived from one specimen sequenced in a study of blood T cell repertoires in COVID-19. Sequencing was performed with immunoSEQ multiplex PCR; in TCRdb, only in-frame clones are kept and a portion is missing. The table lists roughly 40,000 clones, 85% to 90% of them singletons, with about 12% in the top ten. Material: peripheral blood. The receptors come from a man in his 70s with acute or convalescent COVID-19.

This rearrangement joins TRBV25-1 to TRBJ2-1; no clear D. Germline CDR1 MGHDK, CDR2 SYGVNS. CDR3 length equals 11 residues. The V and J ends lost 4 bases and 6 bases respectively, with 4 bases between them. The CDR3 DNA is TGTGCCAGCAGTGTTATCAATGAGCAGTTCTTC. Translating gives CASSVINEQFF.

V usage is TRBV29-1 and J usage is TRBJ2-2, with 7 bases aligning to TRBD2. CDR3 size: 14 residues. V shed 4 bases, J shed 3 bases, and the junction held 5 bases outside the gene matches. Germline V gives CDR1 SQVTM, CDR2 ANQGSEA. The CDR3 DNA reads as TGCAGCGTTGCGGTGCTAGCGGACACCGGGGAGCTGTTTTTT. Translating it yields CSVAVLADTGELFF.

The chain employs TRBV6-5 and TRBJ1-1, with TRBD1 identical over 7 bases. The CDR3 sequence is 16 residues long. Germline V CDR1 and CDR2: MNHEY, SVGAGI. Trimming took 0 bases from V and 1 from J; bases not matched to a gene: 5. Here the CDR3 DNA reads TGTGCCAGCAGTTACTCGAGGGGGACAGCGAACACTGAAGCTTTCTTT. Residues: CASSYSRGTANTEAFF.

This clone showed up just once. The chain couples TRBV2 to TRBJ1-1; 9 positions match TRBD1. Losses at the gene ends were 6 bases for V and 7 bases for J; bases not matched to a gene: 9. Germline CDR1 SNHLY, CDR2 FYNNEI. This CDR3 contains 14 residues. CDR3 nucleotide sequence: TGTGCCAGCAGCGAGGGACAGGGATTAATTGAAGCTTTCTTT. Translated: CASSEGQGLIEAFF.

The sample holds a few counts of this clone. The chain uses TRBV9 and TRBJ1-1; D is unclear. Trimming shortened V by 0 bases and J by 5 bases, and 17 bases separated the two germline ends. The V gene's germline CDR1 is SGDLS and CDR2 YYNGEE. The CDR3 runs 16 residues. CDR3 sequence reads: CASSVVRLGLETEAFF. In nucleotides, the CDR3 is TGTGCCAGCAGCGTAGTTCGGTTGGGTTTGGAGACTGAAGCTTTCTTT.

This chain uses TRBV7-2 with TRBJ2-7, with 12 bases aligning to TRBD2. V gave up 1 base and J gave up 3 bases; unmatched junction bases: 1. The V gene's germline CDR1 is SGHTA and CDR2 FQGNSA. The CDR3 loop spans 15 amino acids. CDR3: CASSLGGLAGYEQYF. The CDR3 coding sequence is TGTGCCAGCAGCTTAGGGGGACTAGCGGGCTACGAGCAGTACTTC. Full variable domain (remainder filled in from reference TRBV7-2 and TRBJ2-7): GAGVSQSPSNKVTEKGKDVELRCDPISGHTALYWYRQSLGQGLEFLIYFQGNSAPDKSGLPSDRFSAERTGGSVSTLTIQRTQQEDSAVYLCASSLGGLAGYEQYFGPGTRLTVT.

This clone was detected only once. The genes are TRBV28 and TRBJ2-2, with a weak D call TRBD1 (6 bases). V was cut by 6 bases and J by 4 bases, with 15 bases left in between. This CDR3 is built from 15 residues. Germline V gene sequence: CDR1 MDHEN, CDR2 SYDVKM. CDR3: CASSHRDKRTGELFF. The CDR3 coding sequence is TGTGCCAGCAGCCACCGGGACAAGCGCACCGGGGAGCTGTTTTTT. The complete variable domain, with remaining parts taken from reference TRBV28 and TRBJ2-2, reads DVKVTQSSRYLVKRTGEKVFLECVQDMDHENMFWYRQDPGLGLRLIYFSYDVKMKEKGDIPEGYSVSREKKERFSLILESASTNQTSMYLCASSHRDKRTGELFFGEGSRLTVL.

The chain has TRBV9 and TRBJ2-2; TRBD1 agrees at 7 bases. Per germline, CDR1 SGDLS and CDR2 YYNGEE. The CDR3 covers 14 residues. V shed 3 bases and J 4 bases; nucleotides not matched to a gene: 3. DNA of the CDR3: TGTGCCAGCAGCGACGGGACAGCCACCGGGGAGCTGTTTTTT. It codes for CASSDGTATGELFF. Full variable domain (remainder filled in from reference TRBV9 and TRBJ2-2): DSGVTQTPKHLITATGQRVTLRCSPRSGDLSVYWYQQSLDQGLQFLIQYYNGEERAKGNILERFSAQQFPDLHSELNLSSLELGDSALYFCASSDGTATGELFFGEGSRLTVL.

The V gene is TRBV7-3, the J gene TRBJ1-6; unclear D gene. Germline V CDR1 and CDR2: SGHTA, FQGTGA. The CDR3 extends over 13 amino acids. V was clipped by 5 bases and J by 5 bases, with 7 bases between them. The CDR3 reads CASSIQNNSPLHF. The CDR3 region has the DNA TGTGCCAGCAGCATTCAGAATAATTCACCCCTCCACTTT.

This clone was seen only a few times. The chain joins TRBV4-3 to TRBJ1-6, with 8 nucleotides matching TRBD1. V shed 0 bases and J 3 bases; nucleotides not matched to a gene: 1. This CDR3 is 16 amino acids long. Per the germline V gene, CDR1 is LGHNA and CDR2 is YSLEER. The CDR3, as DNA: TGCGCCAGCAGCCAAGACACAGGGGGCTATAATTCACCCCTCCACTTT. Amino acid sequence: CASSQDTGGYNSPLHF.